The 27 T cell receptor beta chains in this list originate from one sample, sequenced in a study of blood T cell repertoires in COVID-19. Some clones are missing from TCRdb's copy, which holds only in-frame ones; the method was immunoSEQ multiplex PCR. Found here are some 51,000 clones, 85% to 90% of them singletons; the top ten hold about 8.8%. The specimen was peripheral blood. Receptors were obtained from a man in his fifties with active COVID-19.

This clone appeared a single time. This sequence joins TRBV18 and TRBJ2-2, with 7 nucleotides matching TRBD1. Trimming cost V 2 bases and J 5 bases; bases outside gene matches: 11. This CDR3 has 17 amino acids. Germline values: CDR1 KGHSH, CDR2 LQKENI. Here the CDR3 DNA reads TGTGCCAGCTCACCATCGTCTGAGGGGGCCGGAACCGGGGAGCTGTTTTTT. This codes for CASSPSSEGAGTGELFF.

The rearrangement uses TRBV6-4 and TRBJ1-2; D not resolved. Germline-derived CDR1 and CDR2 are MRHNA and SNTAGT. The CDR3 loop spans 14 amino acids. V was cut by 6 bases and J by 0 bases, with 11 bases left in between. In DNA, the CDR3 is TGTGCCAGCAGACCACCGGGAGCTAACTATGGCTACACCTTC. Amino acids: CASRPPGANYGYTF.

The rearrangement joins TRBV7-9 to TRBJ2-2; maybe TRBD1 (5 bases). Germline V gene sequence: CDR1 SEHNR, CDR2 FQNEAQ (reference sequence). The CDR3 contains 14 residues. The V and J ends lost 10 bases and 4 bases respectively, with 16 bases between them. The chain's CDR3 is CATFKGRITGELFF. CDR3 bases: TGTGCCACGTTCAAGGGGCGCATCACCGGGGAGCTGTTTTTT.

This clone has more than one count but fewer than ten. The V gene is TRBV4-2, the J gene TRBJ2-7, with TRBD2 matching 16 bases. V was clipped by 0 bases and J by 6 bases; unmatched bases: 5. The germline gives CDR1 LGHNA, CDR2 YNFKEQ. There are 17 residues in the CDR3. The CDR3 region is CASSQEGTSGGASEQYF. The CDR3 DNA sequence: TGTGCCAGCAGCCAAGAAGGGACTAGCGGGGGGGCTTCCGAGCAGTACTTC.

The chain combines TRBV19 with TRBJ1-1; 9 bases align to TRBD1. Germline-derived CDR1 and CDR2 are LNHDA and SQIVND (reference sequence). The junction had 1 base not matched to a gene; V was cut back by 1 base and J by 1 base. The CDR3 length is 15 residues. CDR3 protein: CASSIGGQGNTEAFF. DNA for the CDR3: TGTGCCAGTAGTATAGGGGGACAGGGGAACACTGAAGCTTTCTTT.

The chain employs TRBV18 and TRBJ1-2; TRBD1 matches at 7 bases. CDR1 and CDR2 from the germline V gene are KGHSH and LQKENI. With V trimmed by 4 bases and J by 3 bases, 8 bases remained unmatched. The CDR3 totals 15 residues. As DNA, the CDR3 is TGTGCCAGCTCACTTAGTTTACAGGGGTACTATGGCTACACCTTC. This encodes CASSLSLQGYYGYTF. Combining the CDR3 with reference TRBV18 and TRBJ1-2 gives the whole variable domain NAGVMQNPRHLVRRRGQEARLRCSPMKGHSHVYWYRQLPEEGLKFMVYLQKENIIDESGMPKERFSAEFPKEGPSILRIQQVVRGDSAAYFCASSLSLQGYYGYTFGSGTRLTVV.

In its sample, this clone was seen once. The chain combines TRBV9 with TRBJ2-7; 10 positions match TRBD1. This CDR3 has 15 residues. After removal of 0 bases from V and 6 bases from J, the junction contained 6 bases not matched to a gene. Per germline, CDR1 SGDLS and CDR2 YYNGEE. The CDR3 DNA sequence: TGTGCCAGCAGCGTAGAGGGGACAGGGGTAAGCGAGCAGTACTTC. It is translated as CASSVEGTGVSEQYF.

The chain carries TRBV19 and TRBJ1-1, with D perhaps matching TRBD1 (5 bases). This CDR3 spans 16 amino acids. Trimming pared 2 bases from V and 1 base from J, leaving 14 bases between. In germline, CDR1 is LNHDA, CDR2 SQIVND (reference sequence). CDR3 DNA: TGTGCCAGTAGTATACCGCAGGGTAGAGGGAACACTGAAGCTTTCTTT. Amino acids: CASSIPQGRGNTEAFF.

The count of this clone is one. The J gene is TRBJ2-7, the V gene TRBV18, with 13 bases matching TRBD2. Germline V gene lookup returns CDR1 KGHSH and CDR2 LQKENI. The junction had 8 bases not matched to a gene; V was cut back by 5 bases and J by 4 bases. This CDR3 is 16 amino acids long. The CDR3 DNA follows: TGTGCCAGCTCATCGGGACTAGCGGGAAGCGGGTACGAGCAGTACTTC. Translating gives CASSSGLAGSGYEQYF.

The rearrangement uses TRBV21-1 and TRBJ1-4. TRBV21-1 represents a pseudogene. This CDR3 region has 16 residues. CDR3 sequence: CASSKEVDGRGGELFF. The CDR3 DNA follows: TGTGCCAGCAGCAAAGAAGTGGACGGACGGGGGGGTGAACTGTTTTTT.

V is TRBV9 and J is TRBJ1-2, with a possible D match to TRBD1 (5 bases). The CDR3 is 18 residues long. Germline V gene sequence: CDR1 SGDLS, CDR2 YYNGEE. V lost 2 bases to trimming and J lost 4 bases, with 24 bases between them. The CDR3 is CASSVLNSIRVRGYGYTF. CDR3 DNA: TGTGCCAGCAGCGTCCTCAACTCAATCAGGGTGCGGGGCTATGGCTACACCTTC.

The V and J genes are TRBV30 and TRBJ2-7; TRBD1 might be the D (5 bases). This CDR3 has 12 residues. The germline V gene encodes CDR1 GTSNPN and CDR2 SVGIG (reference sequence). V lost 3 bases, J lost 6 bases, and 12 bases lay in between. The CDR3 sequence is CAWRGRVREQYF. In nucleotides, the CDR3 is TGTGCCTGGAGGGGCAGGGTCCGCGAGCAGTACTTC.

This clone has just one count. This chain uses TRBV28 with TRBJ1-4, with TRBD1 as a possible D gene (5 bases). The length of the CDR3 is 14 residues. Germline CDR1 is MDHEN and CDR2 is SYDVKM. The V end was cut by 2 bases, the J end by 6 bases, with 10 bases between. The CDR3 DNA reads as TGTGCCAGCAGTTTAACGACAGCCTATGAAAAACTGTTTTTT. Its translation is CASSLTTAYEKLFF.

The chain combines TRBV25-1 with TRBJ2-5; TRBD1 aligns across 7 bases. There are 15 residues in the CDR3. CDR1 and CDR2 from the germline V gene are MGHDK and SYGVNS. With 0 bases clipped from V and 5 bases from J, the junction kept 6 bases outside the gene matches. CDR3 coding DNA: TGTGCCAGCAGTGAATACAGGGGGAAGGAGGAGACCCAGTACTTC. Protein sequence: CASSEYRGKEETQYF.

The chain links TRBV5-1 to TRBJ1-2; 7 nucleotides agree with TRBD1. J was trimmed by 6 bases and V by 0 bases; bases with no gene match: 5. The CDR3 runs 14 residues. Germline V CDR1 and CDR2: SGHRS, YFSETQ. The CDR3 here is CASSLDRGSDGYTF. The CDR3 DNA reads as TGCGCCAGCAGCTTGGACAGGGGCTCGGATGGCTACACCTTC.

The chain recombines TRBV2 with TRBJ1-6; D is perhaps TRBD1 (6 bases). Germline V gives CDR1 SNHLY, CDR2 FYNNEI. The CDR3 runs 15 residues. V lost 8 bases and J 7 bases, leaving 18 bases between the germline ends. This CDR3 is CASDFQGGRNSPLHF. The CDR3 region has the DNA TGTGCCAGCGATTTTCAAGGGGGTAGGAATTCACCCCTCCACTTT. Based on the CDR3 plus reference TRBV2 and TRBJ1-6, the full variable domain is EPEVTQTPSHQVTQMGQEVILRCVPISNHLYFYWYRQILGQKVEFLVSFYNNEISEKSEIFDDQFSVERPDGSNFTLKIRSTKLEDSAMYFCASDFQGGRNSPLHFGNGTRLTVT.

This clone was seen just once. This chain uses TRBV7-2 with TRBJ2-1, with 10 bases lining up with TRBD2. V was clipped by 6 bases and J by 4 bases; unmatched bases: 6. The germline V gene has CDR1 SGHTA and CDR2 FQGNSA. This CDR3 has 15 amino acids. CDR3 DNA sequence: TGTGCCAGCAGAACGAGCGGGGGGGGATACAATGAGCAGTTCTTC. Translated: CASRTSGGGYNEQFF.

The rearrangement uses TRBV27 and TRBJ1-2; perhaps TRBD1 as D (6 bases). The germline V gene has CDR1 MNHEY and CDR2 SMNVEV (reference sequence). The CDR3 is 13 amino acids. V shed 6 bases and J shed 8 bases, with 16 bases lying between them. The CDR3 DNA reads TGTGCCAGCAGGCGCACAGGGCTTTTCGGCTACACCTTC. This gives the protein CASRRTGLFGYTF.

This clone appeared once. This rearrangement joins TRBV6-5 to TRBJ1-5, with 8 bases that match TRBD1. The CDR3 extends over 13 amino acids. The J segment lost 3 bases and the V segment lost 6 bases, leaving 1 base of the junction unmatched. Germline CDR1 reads MNHEY; CDR2 reads SVGAGI. CDR3 sequence: CASRGQANQPQHF. The CDR3 DNA reads as TGTGCCAGCAGGGGACAGGCCAATCAGCCCCAGCATTTT.

The chain is built from TRBV9 and TRBJ1-2, with D possibly being TRBD1 (5 bases). V was trimmed by 3 bases and J by 8 bases, leaving 20 bases between them. This CDR3 region has 15 residues. Germline loops: CDR1 SGDLS, CDR2 YYNGEE. As DNA, the CDR3 is TGTGCCAGCAGCGGAGGGAGGGACCCACAAGGGGGCTACACCTTC. Translating it yields CASSGGRDPQGGYTF.

The chain combines TRBV18 with TRBJ1-2; tentative D call: TRBD1 (5 bases). The CDR3 loop spans 14 amino acids. V was clipped by 2 bases and J by 6 bases, with 13 bases between them. Per germline, CDR1 KGHSH and CDR2 LQKENI. The CDR3 reads CASSPNGGDHGYTF. CDR3 in DNA: TGTGCCAGCTCACCAAACGGAGGGGACCATGGCTACACCTTC.

V and J are TRBV7-8 and TRBJ2-7, with TRBD1 matching over 12 bases. In germline, CDR1 is SGHVS, CDR2 FQNEAQ. The CDR3 has 16 residues. Trimming at V came to 6 bases and at J to 7 bases, leaving 13 bases not matched to a gene. CDR3 DNA sequence: TGTGCCAGCAGGCCAAGGGACAGGGGGCCAAACGAGGAGCAGTACTTC. This codes for CASRPRDRGPNEEQYF.

The V call is TRBV27, the J call TRBJ1-1; D remains ambiguous. CDR1 and CDR2 (germline): MNHEY, SMNVEV (reference sequence). The CDR3 is made up of 15 amino acids. Trimming removed 2 bases at V and 9 bases at J, with 19 bases between. The CDR3: CASSLGLRGPVKAFF. CDR3 sequence (DNA): TGTGCCAGCAGTTTAGGTCTTCGAGGGCCCGTGAAAGCTTTCTTT.

This chain links TRBV7-8 with TRBJ2-7, with TRBD2 as a possible D gene (5 bases). The CDR3 runs to 16 residues. Trimming removed 1 base at V and 3 bases at J, with 16 bases between. Germline V gene lookup returns CDR1 SGHVS and CDR2 FQNEAQ. Here the CDR3 DNA reads TGTGCCAGCAGCTTAGTTCTCCGGGCAGGACTCTACGAGCAGTACTTC. It specifies CASSLVLRAGLYEQYF.

The chain has TRBV7-3 and TRBJ2-5; tentative D call: TRBD2 (6 bases). Germline V CDR1 and CDR2: SGHTA, FQGTGA. The CDR3 runs 14 residues. With 3 bases removed from V and 5 bases from J, the gap between germline ends came to 13 bases. CDR3 nucleotides: TGTGCCAGCAGCTTTAGCGGCCTTGGTGAGACCCAGTACTTC. Protein sequence: CASSFSGLGETQYF.

This clone showed up just a few times. J is TRBJ1-6 and V is TRBV5-4; tentatively, D is TRBD1 (5 bases). Germline V gene lookup returns CDR1 SGHNT and CDR2 YYREEE (reference sequence). The CDR3 runs to 16 residues. Trimming left V 3 bases short and J 4 bases short, with 14 bases between. The CDR3 sequence is CASSSGGSQYNSPLHF. The CDR3 DNA reads as TGTGCCAGCAGCTCCGGGGGGTCGCAATATAATTCACCCCTCCACTTT.

The chain links TRBV11-2 to TRBJ2-7, with D perhaps TRBD2 (6 bases). Germline V gives CDR1 SGHAT, CDR2 FQNNGV. The CDR3 contains 13 residues. Trimming took 4 bases from V and 4 from J, leaving 11 bases between them. The CDR3 nucleotides read TGTGCCAGCAGCTACGGGGAGGCGTACGAGCAGTACTTC. It yields the protein CASSYGEAYEQYF.